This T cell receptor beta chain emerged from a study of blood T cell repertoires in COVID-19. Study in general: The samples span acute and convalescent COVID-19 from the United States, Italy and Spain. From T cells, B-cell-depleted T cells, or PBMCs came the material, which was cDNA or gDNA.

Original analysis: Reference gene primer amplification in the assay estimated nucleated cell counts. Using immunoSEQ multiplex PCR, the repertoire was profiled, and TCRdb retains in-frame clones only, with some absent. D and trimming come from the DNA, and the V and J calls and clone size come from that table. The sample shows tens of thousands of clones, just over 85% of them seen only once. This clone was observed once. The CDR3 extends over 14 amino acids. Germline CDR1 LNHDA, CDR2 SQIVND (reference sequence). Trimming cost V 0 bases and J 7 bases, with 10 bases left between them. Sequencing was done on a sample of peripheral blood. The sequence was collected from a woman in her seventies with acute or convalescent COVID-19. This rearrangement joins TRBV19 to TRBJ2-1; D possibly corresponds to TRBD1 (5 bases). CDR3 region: CASSIDPGRNEQFF. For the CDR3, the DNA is TGTGCCAGTAGTATAGACCCAGGGCGGAATGAGCAGTTCTTC.